Listed below are T cell receptor beta chains from one sample, sequenced in a study of blood T cell repertoires in COVID-19. Profiling relied on immunoSEQ multiplex PCR, and the TCRdb table lists in-frame clones only, not all of them. The sample has about 100,000 clones, 90% to 95% seen once. Sequenced sample: peripheral blood. The receptors were gathered from a man in his sixties with acute or convalescent COVID-19. Both conserved end residues are part of each CDR3. D genes are given only for firm matches. Clone size is not always given. Where it is, it says once, few, many or a class for expanded clones.

TRBD1	-	TRBV4-1	TRBJ1-5	15	TGCGCCAGCAGCCAAGAGGGGGACAGCCATCAGCCCCAGCATTTT	CASSQEGDSHQPQHF
-	-	TRBV9	TRBJ1-2	15	TGTGCCAGCTTACCAGCGGGGGGGGGTAACTATGGCTACACCTTC	CASLPAGGGNYGYTF
-	-	TRBV9	TRBJ1-6	17	TGTGCCAGCAGCTCCGGGGGAGGGAGGGCGGAAAATTCACCCCTCCACTTT	CASSSGGGRAENSPLHF
TRBD1	-	TRBV12-3/TRBV12-4	TRBJ1-1	13	TGTGCCAGCAGTTTACCTCGGACAGGGTGGGCTTTCTTT	CASSLPRTGWAFF
TRBD1	-	TRBV3-1/TRBV3-2	TRBJ1-5	14	TGTGCCAGCAGCCTGGGACAGGGTCATCAGCCCCAGCATTTT	CASSLGQGHQPQHF
-	-	TRBV5-4	TRBJ2-1	14	TGTGCCAGCAGCTTGGCGGGAACCTACAATGAGCAGTTCTTC	CASSLAGTYNEQFF
TRBD1	-	TRBV7-9	TRBJ2-3	16	TGTGCCAGCAGCTTCCGACAGGGGGCAACGGTAGATACGCAGTATTTT	CASSFRQGATVDTQYF
-	-	TRBV5-4	TRBJ2-4	11	TGTGCCAGCAGCTCGGGGAATCTTCAGTACTTC	CASSSGNLQYF
-	once	TRBV28	TRBJ1-3	13	TGTGCCAGCCAGGGTTCTACCGGAAACACCATATATTTT	CASQGSTGNTIYF
-	-	TRBV9	TRBJ2-5	16	TGTGCCAGCAGCGCCCGAAGAGGGGGGGCGAAAGAGACCCAGTACTTC	CASSARRGGAKETQYF
-	-	TRBV5-8	TRBJ1-4	17	TGTGCCAGCAGCTTAGGGGCGGGAACCTCAACTAATGAAAAACTGTTTTTT	CASSLGAGTSTNEKLFF
-	-	TRBV25-1	TRBJ1-5	14	TGTGCCAGCCCCCAGGGGCAAAGGACTCAGCCCCAGCATTTT	CASPQGQRTQPQHF
-	once	TRBV27	TRBJ1-2	15	TGTGCCAGCAGTCTATCCCTAGGTGCAATATATGGCTACACCTTC	CASSLSLGAIYGYTF
-	-	TRBV11-3	TRBJ1-4	12	TGTGCCAGCAGCCTCGACAGAAAAAAACTGTTTTTT	CASSLDRKKLFF
TRBD1	few	TRBV5-1	TRBJ1-5	17	TGCGCCAGCAGCTCGGACAGGGGGGAGTATAGCAATCAGCCCCAGCATTTT	CASSSDRGEYSNQPQHF
TRBD1	-	TRBV4-2	TRBJ2-5	14	TGTGCCAGCAGCCAGCCGGGACAGCAAGAGACCCAGTACTTC	CASSQPGQQETQYF
-	-	TRBV9	TRBJ2-1	13	TGTGCCAGCAGCAAGGGCGGGGTCAATGAGCAGTTCTTC	CASSKGGVNEQFF
-	-	TRBV4-1	TRBJ2-3	10	TGCGCCACCCTCCCGGATACGCAGTATTTT	CATLPDTQYF
-	-	TRBV28	TRBJ1-2	12	TGTGCCAGCGAGGGATCTGGCTATGGCTACACCTTC	CASEGSGYGYTF
TRBD1	-	TRBV19	TRBJ2-7	15	TGTGCCAGTTCTAACAGGGGTCCACCAACCTACGAGCAGTACTTC	CASSNRGPPTYEQYF
TRBD1	-	TRBV10-2	TRBJ2-4	15	TGCGCCAGCACCGAGTCCCCGGGACAGAAAAACATTCAGTACTTC	CASTESPGQKNIQYF
TRBD2	-	TRBV18	TRBJ2-1	14	TGTGCCAGCTCACCCTCCCTAGCGGGGAATGAGCAGTTCTTC	CASSPSLAGNEQFF
-	-	TRBV6-1	TRBJ1-2	14	TGTGCCAGCAGCGCCCAGGCACTGGGCTATGGCTACACCTTC	CASSAQALGYGYTF
TRBD2	-	TRBV25-1	TRBJ2-3	15	TGTGCCAGCAGTGAATCTAGCGGGAGGTGGGATACGCAGTATTTT	CASSESSGRWDTQYF
-	-	TRBV2	TRBJ1-5	15	TGTGCCAGCGGGAGTGATAGGCAGTTATATCAGCCCCAGCATTTT	CASGSDRQLYQPQHF
-	-	TRBV29-1	TRBJ1-4	12	TGCAGCGTTGGAGGTCATAATGAAAAACTGTTTTTT	CSVGGHNEKLFF
TRBD1	-	TRBV29-1	TRBJ2-2	16	TGCAGCGTTTCCTCCTCCGGGACAGGGGGAAGCGGGGAGCTGTTTTTT	CSVSSSGTGGSGELFF
-	-	TRBV18	TRBJ1-1	15	TGTGCCAGCTCACCGTCGGGGGTCTTGGGCACTGAAGCTTTCTTT	CASSPSGVLGTEAFF
-	-	TRBV5-1	TRBJ1-1	14	TGCGCCAGCAGCTTACAGGGTAGGGGCACTGAAGCTTTCTTT	CASSLQGRGTEAFF
-	-	TRBV5-1	TRBJ2-3	15	TGCGCCAGCAGCGGTCAGGGTCCGGGCACAGATACGCAGTATTTT	CASSGQGPGTDTQYF
-	-	TRBV11-2	TRBJ2-1	12	TGTGCCAGCAGCCCCCTTTCCAATGAGCAGTTCTTC	CASSPLSNEQFF
TRBD2	-	TRBV28	TRBJ2-1	14	TGTGCCAGCAGTCCCGGACTAGCGGGAGTAGAGCAGTTCTTC	CASSPGLAGVEQFF
-	-	TRBV7-8	TRBJ1-2	12	TGTGCCAGCAGCCCCCGGGTGGGTGGCTACACCTTC	CASSPRVGGYTF
TRBD1	-	TRBV30	TRBJ1-4	14	TGTGCCTGGAGTTCCGGACAGGGGGTTGAAAAACTGTTTTTT	CAWSSGQGVEKLFF
-	-	TRBV11-2	TRBJ2-3	13	TGTGCCAGCAGCTCCGACAGGTTTGATACGCAGTATTTT	CASSSDRFDTQYF